Sequencing of this T cell receptor beta chain was carried out in a study of blood T cell repertoires in COVID-19 (dated by TCRdb to about 2020). About the study as a whole: Collaborator samples came from the United States, Italy and Spain and covered acute and convalescent phases of COVID-19. The repertoires were made available in a free public database intended to serve as a resource for research on the immune response to SARS-CoV-2. Subjects who had been exposed to COVID-19, were actively infected with it, or had recovered from it provided the deeply sampled blood TCRbeta repertoires that made up the dataset. The samples were drawn from two sources: the first 160 participants of the ongoing ImmuneRACE study, and 1,254 subjects contributed by 6 global collaborators. Sample metadata almost always included a de-identified subject ID, COVID-19 status, age in years and sex. Where available, HLA class I and class II types were taken from metadata supplied by the sample provider and were not determined by assay-based typing. The prospective study material was composed of cDNA or gDNA derived from T cells, B-cell-depleted T cells, or PBMCs. General study outcomes and caveats: The quantity of clinical and demographic metadata differed by source and by participant and was supplied without curation.

The immunoSEQ Assay, a bias-controlled multiplex PCR, was used to amplify TCRbeta CDR3 regions from genomic DNA. The original methods were these. Within the assay, amplification of reference gene primers was used to estimate how many nucleated cells each sample contained. Sequence reads were collapsed and filtered to measure the absolute abundance of every unique TCRbeta CDR3 rearrangement. For each sample, productive Simpson clonality was calculated by taking the square root of Simpson's diversity index across productive rearrangements. Imported from immuneACCESS, the table was reduced by TCRdb to in-frame sequences with V and J called. These copies leave out some clones; in studies compared against another copy, an unresolved V gene accounts for under half, and the cause of the remainder is not known. That table furnishes V, J and clone size, whereas the DNA furnished D and trimming. Across this sample there are 210,000 or so clones, with around 80% seen only once. Jointly, the top ten make up about a sixth of the sample.

As for this clone: No antigen is known for it. Base qualities are not at hand, and no much larger clone is one base apart.

Counted from cysteine to phenylalanine, this CDR3 has 16 amino acids. Only CDR3 DNA is held: 48 bases, read in frame from base 1. The germline V gene yields SGHAT for CDR1 and FQNNGV for CDR2. Trimming at the junction amounts to 7 bases on V and 5 bases on J, and the germline ends lie 23 bases apart. The collaborating institutions used their own protocols to collect whole blood in K2EDTA tubes. Collaborator samples were shipped for TCRbeta analysis as frozen whole blood, isolated PBMCs, or DNA extracted from either sample type. This receptor chain uses TRBV11-2 and TRBJ2-5, with a weak D call of TRBD1 (7 bases match). The sample consisted of peripheral blood. The receptor was derived from a woman over 75 with active or convalescent COVID-19. The sequenced DNA is TGTGCCAGCACCCCCCAGGGGGGCCACTTCATTGAGACCCAGTACTTC. The encoded protein is CASTPQGGHFIETQYF.